What follows are 5 T cell receptor beta chains derived from one specimen sequenced in a study of metastatic and nonmetastatic thyroid tumors. Through MiXCR, TCRdb re-clonotyped the PCR reads. The data show roughly 40,000 clones, roughly a sixth seen once. Nobody among the patients had been given any treatment before thyroid surgery. The sample taken for sequencing was tumor tissue. All receptors derive from a female donor with papillary thyroid cancer or a benign thyroid nodule (not recorded which). Some clones in this sample may be carry-over from other donors' samples.

This clone has at least ten counts. The rearrangement links TRBV2 to TRBJ2-4, with a tentative D call TRBD2 (5 bases). Germline CDR1 reads SNHLY; CDR2 reads FYNNEI. CDR3 length: 14 amino acids. The V and J ends lost 11 bases and 1 base respectively, with 15 bases between them. CDR3 protein: CAGSSGSAKNIQYF. CDR3 sequence (DNA): TGTGCCGGTTCCTCGGGGAGTGCCAAAAACATTCAGTACTTC.

The table lists this clone with many counts. The junction departs from germline at one end; a sequencing error may be responsible. Additional DNA sequences in this sample encode the identical CDR3. The CDR3 region has the DNA TGCAGTGCTAGGTTCGGGGTAGTTGACTATGGCTACATCTTC. It translates to CSARFGVVDYGYIF. V gene TRBV20-1 combines with J gene TRBJ1-2; D is undetermined. CDR1 is DFQATT and CDR2 is SNEGSKA in the germline V gene (reference sequence). This CDR3 has 14 residues.

The sample holds many counts of this clone. This chain connects TRBV9 to TRBJ1-2; a possible D gene is TRBD1 (5 bases). Looked up from germline, CDR1 is SGDLS and CDR2 is YYNGEE. CDR3 length: 12 residues. The germline V and J ends were trimmed by 1 base and 6 bases, with 7 bases remaining between them. The CDR3 nucleotides read TGTGCCAGCAGCGTATTGGGACATGGCTACACCTTC. The encoded protein is CASSVLGHGYTF.

Many counts were recorded for this clone. V gene TRBV27 combines with J gene TRBJ2-3, with a tentative D call TRBD2 (5 bases). V was shortened by 5 bases and J by 0 bases, with 15 bases between the two germline ends. The CDR3 is 16 amino acids. The germline V gene has CDR1 MNHEY and CDR2 SMNVEV (reference sequence). CDR3 coding DNA: TGTGCCAGCAGTACCCCCCACGAGGGTAGCACAGATACGCAGTATTTT. It specifies CASSTPHEGSTDTQYF.

V gene TRBV6-1 combines with J gene TRBJ1-6; TRBD1 might be the D (5 bases). This CDR3 is built from 15 residues. V gave up 6 bases and J gave up 5 bases, with 14 bases separating them. CDR1 and CDR2 from the germline V gene are MNHNS and SASEGT. The CDR3 here is CASSRTFSHNSPLHF. The CDR3 DNA reads as TGTGCCAGCAGCCGGACATTTTCTCATAATTCACCCCTCCACTTT.